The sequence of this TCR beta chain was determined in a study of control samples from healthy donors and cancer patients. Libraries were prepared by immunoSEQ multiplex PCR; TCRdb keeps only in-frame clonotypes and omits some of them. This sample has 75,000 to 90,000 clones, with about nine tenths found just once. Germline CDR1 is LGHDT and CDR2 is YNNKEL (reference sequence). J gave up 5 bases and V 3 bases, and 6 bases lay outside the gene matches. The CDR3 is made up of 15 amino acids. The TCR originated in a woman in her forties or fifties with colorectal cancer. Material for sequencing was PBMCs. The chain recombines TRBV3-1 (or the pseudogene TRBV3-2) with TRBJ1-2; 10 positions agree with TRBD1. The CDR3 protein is CASSQIPGQGYGYTF. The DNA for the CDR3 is TGTGCCAGCAGCCAGATCCCGGGACAGGGGTATGGCTACACCTTC.